This TCR beta chain is drawn from a study of blood T cell repertoires in COVID-19. Looking at the study overall: Acute-phase and convalescent COVID-19 samples originated in the United States, Italy and Spain. In each case, the material was cDNA or gDNA derived from T cells, B-cell-depleted T cells, or PBMCs.

The table came from immunoSEQ multiplex PCR; TCRdb's copy has only in-frame clones and leaves some out. The table lists about 380,000 clones, around 84% of them singletons, with about 1% in the top ten. Germline V gives CDR1 SGHAT, CDR2 FQNNGV. The V gene lost 2 bases and the J gene lost 2 bases, with 10 bases spanning the gap. This CDR3 has 15 amino acids. The sequencing sample was made of peripheral blood. The chain recombines TRBV11-2 with TRBJ2-1; no clear D gene. This clonotype was sampled from a human donor with acute or convalescent COVID-19. The donor label of this sample is uncertain. The CDR3 nucleotides are TGTGCCAGCAGCTTACTTTCGACAACCTACAATGAGCAGTTCTTC. It codes for CASSLLSTTYNEQFF.